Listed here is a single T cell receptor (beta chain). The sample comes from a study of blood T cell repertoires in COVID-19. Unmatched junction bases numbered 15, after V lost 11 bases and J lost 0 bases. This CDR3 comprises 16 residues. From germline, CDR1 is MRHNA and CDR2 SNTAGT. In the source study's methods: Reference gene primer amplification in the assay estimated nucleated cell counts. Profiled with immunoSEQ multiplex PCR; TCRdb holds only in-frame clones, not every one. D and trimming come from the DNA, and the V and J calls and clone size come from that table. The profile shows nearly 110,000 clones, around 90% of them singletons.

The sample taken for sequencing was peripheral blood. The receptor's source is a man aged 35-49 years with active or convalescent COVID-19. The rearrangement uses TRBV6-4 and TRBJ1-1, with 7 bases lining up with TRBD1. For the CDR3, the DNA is TGTGCCTCCAGAAGGGCAGGGGGATCTATGAACACTGAAGCTTTCTTT. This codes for CASRRAGGSMNTEAFF.